A selection of T cell receptor beta chains follows, all from one sample in a study of cytomegalovirus exposure and HLA in healthy donors. Measured with immunoSEQ multiplex PCR; TCRdb has only the in-frame clones, and not every one. The sample lists more than 250,000 clones, about 90% occurring once. The material sequenced was PBMCs. These receptors were obtained from a woman aged 25 to 45 in good health and CMV-seronegative. Each CDR3 is given with its conserved first and last residue. The D gene is left open where the match is weak. Rows may omit the clone size; those that give it use once, few, many or a size class.

d_call clone_size j_call v_call cdr3_aa cdr3_nt
TRBD1 . TRBJ2-1 TRBV30 CAYGVTGTGLWGEQFF TGTGCCTATGGAGTCACGGGGACAGGGCTATGGGGGGAGCAGTTCTTC
. few TRBJ2-2 TRBV9 CASSPTRTSHDGELFF TGTGCCAGCAGCCCAACAAGGACCAGTCATGACGGGGAGCTGTTTTTT
. . TRBJ1-5 TRBV10-3 CAISEWNQPQHF TGTGCCATCAGTGAATGGAATCAGCCCCAGCATTTT
. . TRBJ2-7 TRBV5-6 CASSLATVQGRSYEQYF TGTGCCAGCAGCTTGGCAACCGTCCAGGGTAGGTCCTACGAGCAGTACTTC
. . TRBJ1-1 TRBV19 CASSITQNTEAFF TGTGCCAGTAGTATAACACAAAACACTGAAGCTTTCTTT
. . TRBJ1-2 TRBV28 CASSPRHTVGYTF TGTGCCAGCAGCCCGCGGCACACGGTTGGCTACACCTTC
. . TRBJ1-3 TRBV6-1 CASRFQGVRGNTIYF TGTGCCAGCAGATTTCAGGGAGTTAGAGGAAACACCATATATTTT
. . TRBJ2-6 TRBV7-3 CASSRDKTVLTF TGTGCCAGCAGCAGGGACAAGACCGTCCTGACTTTC
TRBD2 few TRBJ2-3 TRBV19 CASSLMLTSGSIDTQYF TGTGCCAGTAGCCTCATGTTGACTAGCGGGAGTATAGATACGCAGTATTTT
. . TRBJ2-1 TRBV7-2 CASAMGVPSYNEQFF TGTGCCAGCGCTATGGGAGTCCCCTCCTACAATGAGCAGTTCTTC
. once TRBJ2-1 TRBV29-1 CSSQGRSYNEQFF TGCAGCTCGCAAGGGCGGAGCTACAATGAGCAGTTCTTC
TRBD1 . TRBJ2-2 TRBV6-6 CASSHWGQEYTGELFF TGTGCCAGCAGCCACTGGGGACAGGAATACACCGGGGAGCTGTTTTTT
TRBD2 few TRBJ2-7 TRBV7-3 CASSREGTSGSYEQYF TGTGCCAGCAGCAGAGAAGGGACTAGCGGGAGTTACGAGCAGTACTTC
. . TRBJ2-2 TRBV7-8 CASSWDPLGKKNTGELFF TGTGCCAGCAGCTGGGACCCTTTAGGGAAGAAGAACACCGGGGAGCTGTTTTTT
TRBD1 . TRBJ1-2 TRBV18 CASSPTGQLLDGYTF TGTGCCAGCTCACCGACGGGACAGCTATTAGATGGCTACACCTTC
TRBD1 once TRBJ2-7 TRBV13 CASSVFRGSSYEQYF TGTGCCAGCAGCGTATTCAGGGGGAGCTCCTACGAGCAGTACTTC